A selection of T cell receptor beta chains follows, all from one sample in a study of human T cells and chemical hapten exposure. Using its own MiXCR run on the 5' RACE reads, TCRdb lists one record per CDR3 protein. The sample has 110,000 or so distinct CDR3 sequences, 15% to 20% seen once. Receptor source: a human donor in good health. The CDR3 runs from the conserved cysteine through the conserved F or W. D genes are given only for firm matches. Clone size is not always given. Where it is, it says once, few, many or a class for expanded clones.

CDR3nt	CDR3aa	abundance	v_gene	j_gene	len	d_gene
TGTGCCACCAGTGATTATAGACAGGGAAATACCGGGGAGCTGTTTTTT	CATSDYRQGNTGELFF	.	TRBV24-1	TRBJ2-2	16	TRBD1
TGTGCCAGCAGCAGGACAGGGGGAGGTGAAGACGAGCAGTTCTTC	CASSRTGGGEDEQFF	few	TRBV6-4	TRBJ2-1	15	TRBD1
TGCAGTGCGCGAGTGACTAGCGGACCCACCGGGGAGCTGTTTTTT	CSARVTSGPTGELFF	many	TRBV20-1	TRBJ2-2	15	TRBD2
TGTGCCAGCAGTTTACGGTGGAGGGGACGGAACACTGAAGCTTTCTTT	CASSLRWRGRNTEAFF	few	TRBV28	TRBJ1-1	16	.
TGTGCCAGCAGCTCAGACCGGGGTAGCCTAGGGGGAGGCTACACCTTC	CASSSDRGSLGGGYTF	few	TRBV7-2	TRBJ1-2	16	.
TGTGCCAGCAGCTTAGGATCTGGGACGGGCGTTTCTCGAGATGAAAAACTGTTTTTT	CASSLGSGTGVSRDEKLFF	.	TRBV7-8	TRBJ1-4	19	.
TGTGCCAGCAGCTTAGGACTAGCGGGATACGAGCAGTACTTC	CASSLGLAGYEQYF	many	TRBV7-9	TRBJ2-7	14	TRBD2
TGTGCCAGCAGCGTAGACGCGGGGACCTACAATGAGCAGTTCTTC	CASSVDAGTYNEQFF	few	TRBV9	TRBJ2-1	15	.
TGTGCCTGGGGTCCGACGGGAGGGTACAATGAGCAGTTCTTC	CAWGPTGGYNEQFF	.	TRBV30	TRBJ2-1	14	TRBD2
TGTGCCAGCAGGTCCGGGACTCAGTGGAATGAGCAGTTCTTC	CASRSGTQWNEQFF	few	TRBV5-4	TRBJ2-1	14	.
TGTGCCAGCGGGAGAACTGAAGCTTTCTTT	CASGRTEAFF	.	TRBV12-3/TRBV12-4	TRBJ1-1	10	.
TGTGCCAGTAGTCGGGACAGGGCCCGAGAGACCCAGTACTTC	CASSRDRARETQYF	few	TRBV19	TRBJ2-5	14	TRBD1
TGCAGCGTTGAACTACTAGCGGTAAAAGAGACCCAGTACTTC	CSVELLAVKETQYF	few	TRBV29-1	TRBJ2-5	14	TRBD2